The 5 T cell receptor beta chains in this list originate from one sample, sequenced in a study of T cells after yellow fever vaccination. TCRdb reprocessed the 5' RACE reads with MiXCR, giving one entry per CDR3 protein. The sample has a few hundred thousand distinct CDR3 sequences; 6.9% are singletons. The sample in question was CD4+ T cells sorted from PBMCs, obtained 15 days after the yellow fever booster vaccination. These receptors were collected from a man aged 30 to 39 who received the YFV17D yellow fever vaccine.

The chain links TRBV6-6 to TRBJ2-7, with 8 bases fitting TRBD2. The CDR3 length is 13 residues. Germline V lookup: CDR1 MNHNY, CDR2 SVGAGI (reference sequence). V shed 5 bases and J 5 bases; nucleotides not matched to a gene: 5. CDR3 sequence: CASSHRGGHEQYF. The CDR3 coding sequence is TGTGCCAGCAGTCACCGGGGGGGCCACGAGCAGTACTTC.

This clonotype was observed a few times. This CDR3 is CASSLEGPVSGNTIYF. The CDR3 DNA is TGTGCCAGCAGCTTAGAGGGACCGGTCTCTGGAAACACCATATATTTT. The chain combines TRBV7-6 with TRBJ1-3; weak D call: TRBD1 (5 bases). The CDR3 sequence is 16 residues long. Germline loops: CDR1 SGHVS, CDR2 FNYEAQ. V lost 1 base to trimming and J lost 0 bases, with 10 bases between them. The full variable domain, in which reference TRBV7-6 and TRBJ1-3 provide the parts outside the CDR3, is GAGVSQSPRYKVTKRGQDVALRCDPISGHVSLYWYRQALGQGPEFLTYFNYEAQQDKSGLPNDRFSAERPEGSISTLTIQRTEQRDSAMYRCASSLEGPVSGNTIYFGEGSWLTVV.

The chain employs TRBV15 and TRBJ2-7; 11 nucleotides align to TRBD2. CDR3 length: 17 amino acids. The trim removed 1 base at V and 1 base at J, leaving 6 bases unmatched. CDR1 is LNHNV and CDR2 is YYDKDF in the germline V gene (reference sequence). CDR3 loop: CATSRALLAGVSYEQYF. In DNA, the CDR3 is TGTGCCACCAGCAGAGCTCTACTAGCGGGAGTGTCCTACGAGCAGTACTTC.

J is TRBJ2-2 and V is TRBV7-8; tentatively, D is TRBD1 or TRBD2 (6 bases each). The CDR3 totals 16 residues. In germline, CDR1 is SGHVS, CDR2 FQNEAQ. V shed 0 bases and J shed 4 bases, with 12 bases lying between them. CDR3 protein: CASSLAVRGGTGELFF. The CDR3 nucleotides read TGTGCCAGCAGCTTAGCAGTCAGGGGAGGCACCGGGGAGCTGTTTTTT.

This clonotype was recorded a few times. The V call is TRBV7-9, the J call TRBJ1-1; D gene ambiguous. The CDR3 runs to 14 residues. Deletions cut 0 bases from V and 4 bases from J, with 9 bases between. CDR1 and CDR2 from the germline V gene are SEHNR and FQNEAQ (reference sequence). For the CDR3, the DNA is TGTGCCAGCAGCTTAGCGACCAAGAGCACTGAAGCTTTCTTT. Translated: CASSLATKSTEAFF.